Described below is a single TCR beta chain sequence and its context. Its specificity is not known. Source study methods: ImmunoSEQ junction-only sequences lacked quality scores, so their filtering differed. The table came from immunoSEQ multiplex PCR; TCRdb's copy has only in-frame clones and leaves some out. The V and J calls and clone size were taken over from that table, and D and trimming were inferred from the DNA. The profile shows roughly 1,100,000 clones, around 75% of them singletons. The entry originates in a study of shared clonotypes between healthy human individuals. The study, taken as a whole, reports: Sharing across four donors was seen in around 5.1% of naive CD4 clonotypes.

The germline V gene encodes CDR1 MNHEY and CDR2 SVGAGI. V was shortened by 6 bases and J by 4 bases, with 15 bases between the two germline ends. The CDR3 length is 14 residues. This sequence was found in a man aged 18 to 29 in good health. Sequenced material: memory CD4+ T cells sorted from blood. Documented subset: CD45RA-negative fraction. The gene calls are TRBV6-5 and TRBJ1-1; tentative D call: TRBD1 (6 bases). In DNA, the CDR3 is TGTGCCAGCAGCCGACAGGAACCTGGCACTGAAGCTTTCTTT. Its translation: CASSRQEPGTEAFF.